A selection of T cell receptor beta chains follows, all from one sample in a study of beta chain features in type 1 diabetes. Repertoires were generated with immunoSEQ multiplex PCR, while TCRdb's copy carries only in-frame clones and drops some. The table lists around 140,000 clones, about 13% of them singletons. The sample taken for sequencing was central memory CD4+ T cells from blood. All receptors derive from a man between 18 and 35 years old with type 1 diabetes. Both conserved end residues are part of each CDR3. Fields, in order: CDR3 length, V gene, CDR3 protein.

length: 14; V: TRBV25-1; CDR3: CASSGGTVNSPLHF
length: 13; V: TRBV23-1; CDR3: CASSHGRGYEQYF
length: 12; V: TRBV6-5; CDR3: CASSLGGTGYTF
length: 15; V: TRBV19; CDR3: CATSPASGDFYEQYF
length: 13; V: TRBV29-1; CDR3: CSVEKRSNYGYTF
length: 13; V: TRBV19; CDR3: CASRDPGWTEAFF
length: 12; V: TRBV5-4; CDR3: CASSNSQERYTF
length: 14; V: TRBV2; CDR3: CASSEGQPNSPLHF
length: 11; V: TRBV6-1; CDR3: CASSYGETQYF
length: 16; V: TRBV4-1; CDR3: CASSQVATAGAGTQYF
length: 13; V: TRBV27; CDR3: CASSSTVNTEAFF
length: 15; V: TRBV7-9; CDR3: CASYQVDRRDEKLFF
length: 13; V: TRBV6-1; CDR3: CASSENPGDTQYF
length: 13; V: TRBV6-5; CDR3: CASNGQGITEAFF
length: 21; V: TRBV4-1; CDR3: CASSHPIRDSLGNRAKNIQYF
length: 16; V: TRBV4-2; CDR3: CASSQDQASSYNEQFF
length: 12; V: TRBV10-3; CDR3: CAISDSDQPQHF
length: 14; V: TRBV28; CDR3: CAITSGQGADTQYF
length: 13; V: TRBV18; CDR3: CASSPWTDQPQHF
length: 12; V: TRBV28; CDR3: CASSLRSDTQYF
length: 15; V: TRBV5-4; CDR3: CASSRDPSSYNEQFF
length: 14; V: TRBV7-9; CDR3: CASSLAGVEYGYTF
length: 13; V: TRBV15; CDR3: CATSRTGEEAPTF
length: 15; V: TRBV9; CDR3: CASSPGTGANTEAFF
length: 13; V: TRBV4-1; CDR3: CASRDSQNTEAFF
length: 13; V: TRBV9; CDR3: CASSVATGGKLFF
length: 14; V: TRBV6-5; CDR3: CASNGRGGEDTQYF
length: 12; V: TRBV28; CDR3: CASSENSYEQYF
length: 15; V: TRBV4-1; CDR3: CASSQEGRGAGELFF
length: 13; V: TRBV5-1; CDR3: CASSTDPTDTQYF
length: 15; V: TRBV13; CDR3: CASSLTGARVYGYTF
length: 14; V: TRBV30; CDR3: CAWSVAGTGTPLHF
length: 15; V: TRBV5-1; CDR3: CASSEGPTGSYEQYF
length: 14; V: TRBV27; CDR3: CASSNRVSSYEQYF
length: 16; V: TRBV7-9; CDR3: CASSLTSGGNRDEQFF
length: 16; V: TRBV29-1; CDR3: CSVEGLAGLNTDTQYF
length: 15; V: TRBV28; CDR3: CASSLRQAGNQPQHF
length: 16; V: TRBV10-3; CDR3: CAIPGQASSGANVLTF
length: 14; V: TRBV30; CDR3: CAWSVGGNLYEQYF
length: 14; V: TRBV7-9; CDR3: CASSSIDRGGEAFF
length: 14; V: TRBV28; CDR3: CASSHASPRTEAFF
length: 14; V: TRBV6-1; CDR3: CASSEDVRSYGYTF
length: 12; V: TRBV7-9; CDR3: CASWGTNYEQYF
length: 14; V: TRBV7-3; CDR3: CASSLVGGSYEQYF
length: 16; V: TRBV4-2; CDR3: CASSQGTGATYNEQFF
length: 12; V: TRBV29-1; CDR3: CSASTGNYGYTF
length: 15; V: TRBV5-1; CDR3: CASSLAGANQETQYF
length: 14; V: TRBV19; CDR3: CASKRFHTTYEQYF
length: 14; V: TRBV7-9; CDR3: CASSHALKGETQYF
length: 14; V: TRBV5-1; CDR3: CASSAGTDSYEQYF
length: 15; V: TRBV27; CDR3: CASSPTDRMNTEAFF
length: 14; V: TRBV30; CDR3: CAWNQGASPGELFF
length: 14; V: TRBV19; CDR3: CASSAGGAKNIQYF
length: 14; V: TRBV6-5; CDR3: CASSARTGDTEAFF
length: 11; V: TRBV6-6; CDR3: CASSGQGEQYF
length: 15; V: TRBV30; CDR3: CAWSAGQGQGDTQYF
length: 16; V: TRBV7-9; CDR3: CASSLADTYSNQPQHF
length: 19; V: TRBV14; CDR3: CASSRPPRGTSAPQETQYF
length: 13; V: TRBV19; CDR3: CASSMLVPSEAFF